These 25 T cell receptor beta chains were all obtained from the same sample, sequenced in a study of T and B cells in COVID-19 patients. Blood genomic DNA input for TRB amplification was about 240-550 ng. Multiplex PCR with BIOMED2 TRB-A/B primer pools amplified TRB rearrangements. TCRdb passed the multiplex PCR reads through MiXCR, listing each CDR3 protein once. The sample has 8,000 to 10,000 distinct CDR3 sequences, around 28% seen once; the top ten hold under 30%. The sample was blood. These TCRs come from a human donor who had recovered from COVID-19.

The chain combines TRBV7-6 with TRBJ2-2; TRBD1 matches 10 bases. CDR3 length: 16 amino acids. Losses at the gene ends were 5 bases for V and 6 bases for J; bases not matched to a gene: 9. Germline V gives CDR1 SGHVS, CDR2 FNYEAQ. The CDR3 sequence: CASSISRTGGAGELFF. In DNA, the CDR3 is TGTGCCAGCAGCATCTCACGGACAGGGGGTGCCGGGGAGCTGTTTTTT.

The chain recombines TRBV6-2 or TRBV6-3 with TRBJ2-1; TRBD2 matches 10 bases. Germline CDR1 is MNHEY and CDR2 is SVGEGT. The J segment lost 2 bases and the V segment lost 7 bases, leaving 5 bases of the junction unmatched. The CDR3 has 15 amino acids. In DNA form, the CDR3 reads TGTGCCAGCACCCAGCGGGGGGGTACCTACAATGAGCAGTTCTTC. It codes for CASTQRGGTYNEQFF.

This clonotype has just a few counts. CDR3 nucleotide sequence: TGTGCCAGCAGCGTCAACCAATTAAGGTTGAGGGACACAGATACGCAGTATTTT. This encodes CASSVNQLRLRDTDTQYF. This chain connects TRBV7-2 to TRBJ2-3, with D perhaps matching TRBD2 (5 bases). The CDR3 has 18 amino acids. Germline CDR1 reads SGHTA; CDR2 reads FQGNSA. Trimming left V 5 bases short and J 2 bases short, with 23 bases between. The whole variable domain, remainder taken from reference TRBV7-2 and TRBJ2-3, is GAGVSQSPSNKVTEKGKDVELRCDPISGHTALYWYRQSLGQGLEFLIYFQGNSAPDKSGLPSDRFSAERTGGSVSTLTIQRTQQEDSAVYLCASSVNQLRLRDTDTQYFGPGTRLTVL.

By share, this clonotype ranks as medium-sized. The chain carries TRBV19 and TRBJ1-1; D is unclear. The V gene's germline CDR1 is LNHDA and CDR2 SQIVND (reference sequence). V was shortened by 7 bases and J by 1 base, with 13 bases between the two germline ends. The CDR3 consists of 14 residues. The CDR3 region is CASTQSLRNTEAFF. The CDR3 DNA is TGTGCCAGTACGCAGAGCCTGAGGAACACTGAAGCTTTCTTT. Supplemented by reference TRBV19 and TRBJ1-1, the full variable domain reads DGGITQSPKYLFRKEGQNVTLSCEQNLNHDAMYWYRQDPGQGLRLIYYSQIVNDFQKGDIAEGYSVSREKKESFPLTVTSAQKNPTAFYLCASTQSLRNTEAFFGQGTRLTVV.

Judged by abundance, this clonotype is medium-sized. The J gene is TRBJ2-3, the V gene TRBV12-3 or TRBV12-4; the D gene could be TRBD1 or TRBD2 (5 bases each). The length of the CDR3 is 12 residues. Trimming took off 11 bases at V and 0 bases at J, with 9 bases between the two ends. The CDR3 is CAGGTSTDTQYF. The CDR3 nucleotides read TGTGCCGGGGGTACTAGCACAGATACGCAGTATTTT.

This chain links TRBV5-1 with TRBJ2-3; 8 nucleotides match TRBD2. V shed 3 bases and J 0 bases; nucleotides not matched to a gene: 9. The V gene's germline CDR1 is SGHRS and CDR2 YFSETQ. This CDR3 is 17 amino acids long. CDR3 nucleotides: TGCGCCAGCAGCTGGCCGGAGATAGCGGGAAGCACAGATACGCAGTATTTT. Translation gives CASSWPEIAGSTDTQYF. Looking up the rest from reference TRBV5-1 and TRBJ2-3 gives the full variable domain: KAGVTQTPRYLIKTRGQQVTLSCSPISGHRSVSWYQQTPGQGLQFLFEYFSETQRNKGNFPGRFSGRQFSNSRSEMNVSTLELGDSALYLCASSWPEIAGSTDTQYFGPGTRLTVL.

This chain's CDR3 is CASSYGGGMNTEAFF. CDR3 coding DNA: TGTGCCAGCAGTTACGGCGGAGGGATGAACACTGAAGCTTTCTTT. The chain carries TRBV6-2 or TRBV6-3 and TRBJ1-1; D unresolved. V lost 2 bases to trimming and J lost 0 bases, with 10 bases between them. The length of the CDR3 is 15 residues. In germline, CDR1 is MNHEY, CDR2 SVGEGT.

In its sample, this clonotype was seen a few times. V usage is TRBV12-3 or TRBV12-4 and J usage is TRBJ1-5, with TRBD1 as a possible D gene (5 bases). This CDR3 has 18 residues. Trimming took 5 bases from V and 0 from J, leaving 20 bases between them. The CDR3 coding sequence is TGTGCCAGCAGTCCCCGTGGGGGTTCGACTACTAGCAATCAGCCCCAGCATTTT. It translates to CASSPRGGSTTSNQPQHF.

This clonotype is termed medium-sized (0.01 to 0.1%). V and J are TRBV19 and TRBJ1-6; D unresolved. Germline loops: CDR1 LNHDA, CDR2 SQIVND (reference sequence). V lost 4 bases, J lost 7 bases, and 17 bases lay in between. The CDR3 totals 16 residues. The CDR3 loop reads CASSTSERWVNSPLHF. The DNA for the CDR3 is TGTGCCAGTAGTACTTCCGAGAGGTGGGTCAATTCACCCCTCCACTTT. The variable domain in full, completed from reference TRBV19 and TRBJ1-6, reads DGGITQSPKYLFRKEGQNVTLSCEQNLNHDAMYWYRQDPGQGLRLIYYSQIVNDFQKGDIAEGYSVSREKKESFPLTVTSAQKNPTAFYLCASSTSERWVNSPLHFGNGTRLTVT.

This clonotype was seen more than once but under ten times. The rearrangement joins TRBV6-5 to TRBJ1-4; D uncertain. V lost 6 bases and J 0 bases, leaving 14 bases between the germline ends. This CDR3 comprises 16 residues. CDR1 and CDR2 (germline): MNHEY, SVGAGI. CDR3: CASSLGLTTTNEKLFF. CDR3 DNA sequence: TGTGCCAGCAGCCTGGGCCTTACGACAACTAATGAAAAACTGTTTTTT.

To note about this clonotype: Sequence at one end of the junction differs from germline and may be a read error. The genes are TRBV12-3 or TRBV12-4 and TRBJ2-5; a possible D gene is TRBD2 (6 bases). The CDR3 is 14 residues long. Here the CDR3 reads CDSSSADGGLTQYF. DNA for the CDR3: TGTGACAGCAGTTCCGCCGACGGGGGACTGACCCAGTACTTC.

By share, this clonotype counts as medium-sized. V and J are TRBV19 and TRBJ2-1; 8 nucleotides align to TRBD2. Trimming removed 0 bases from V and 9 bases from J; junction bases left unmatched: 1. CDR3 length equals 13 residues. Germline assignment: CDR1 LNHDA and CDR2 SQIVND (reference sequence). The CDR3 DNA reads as TGTGCCAGTAGTATAGATCGGGGGGGTGAGCAGTTCTTC. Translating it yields CASSIDRGGEQFF.

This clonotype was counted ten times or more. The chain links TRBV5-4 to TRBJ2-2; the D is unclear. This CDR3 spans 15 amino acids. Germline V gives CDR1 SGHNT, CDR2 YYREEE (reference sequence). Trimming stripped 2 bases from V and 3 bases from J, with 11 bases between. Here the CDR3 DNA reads TGTGCCAGCAGCTTAAGGGTACGGGACACCGGGGAGCTGTTTTTT. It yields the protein CASSLRVRDTGELFF.

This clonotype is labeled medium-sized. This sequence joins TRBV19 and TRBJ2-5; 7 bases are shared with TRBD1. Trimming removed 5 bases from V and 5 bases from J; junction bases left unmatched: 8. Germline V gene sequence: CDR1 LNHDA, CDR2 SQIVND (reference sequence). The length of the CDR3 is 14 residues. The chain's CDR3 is CASSVTGTAETQYF. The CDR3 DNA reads TGTGCCAGTAGTGTAACCGGGACAGCGGAGACCCAGTACTTC.

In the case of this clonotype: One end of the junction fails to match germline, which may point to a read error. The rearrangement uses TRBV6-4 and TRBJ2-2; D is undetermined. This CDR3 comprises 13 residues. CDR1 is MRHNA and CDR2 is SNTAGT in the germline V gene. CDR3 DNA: TGTGCCAGCAGTGACTCAGACACCGTGGAGCTGTTTTTT. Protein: CASSDSDTVELFF.

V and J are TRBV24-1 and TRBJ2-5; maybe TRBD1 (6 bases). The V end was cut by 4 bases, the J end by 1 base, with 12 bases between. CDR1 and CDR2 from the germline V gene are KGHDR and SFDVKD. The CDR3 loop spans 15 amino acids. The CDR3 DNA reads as TGTGCCACCAGTGAGTCTGGGGGCCTCCAAGAGACCCAGTACTTC. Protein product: CATSESGGLQETQYF.

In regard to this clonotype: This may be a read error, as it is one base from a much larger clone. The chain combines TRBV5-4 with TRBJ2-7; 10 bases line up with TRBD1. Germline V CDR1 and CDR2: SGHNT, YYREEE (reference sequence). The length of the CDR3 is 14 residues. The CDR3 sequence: CACSYGQGAYEQYF. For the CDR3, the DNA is TGTGCCTGCAGCTATGGACAGGGGGCCTACGAGCAGTACTTC.

The CDR3 reads CASRDRVGQPQHF. CDR3 in DNA: TGTGCCAGCCGGGACAGGGTGGGTCAGCCCCAGCATTTT. The V gene is TRBV27, the J gene TRBJ1-5, with TRBD1 identical over 9 bases. V lost 8 bases and J lost 6; bases outside the gene matches: 5. This CDR3 contains 13 residues. The germline gives CDR1 MNHEY, CDR2 SMNVEV (reference sequence).

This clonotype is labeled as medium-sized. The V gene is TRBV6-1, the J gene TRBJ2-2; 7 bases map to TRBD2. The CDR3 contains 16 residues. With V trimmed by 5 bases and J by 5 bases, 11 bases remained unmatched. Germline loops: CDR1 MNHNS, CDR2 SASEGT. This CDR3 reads CASSTNRGVKTGELFF. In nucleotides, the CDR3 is TGTGCCAGCAGTACAAATCGGGGGGTTAAGACCGGGGAGCTGTTTTTT.

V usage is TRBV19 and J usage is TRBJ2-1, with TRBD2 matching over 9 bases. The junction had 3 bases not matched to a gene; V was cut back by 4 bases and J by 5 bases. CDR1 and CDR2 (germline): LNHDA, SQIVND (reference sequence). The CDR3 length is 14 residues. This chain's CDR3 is CASSKLAGDNEQFF. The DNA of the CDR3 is TGTGCCAGTAGTAAGTTAGCGGGGGACAATGAGCAGTTCTTC.

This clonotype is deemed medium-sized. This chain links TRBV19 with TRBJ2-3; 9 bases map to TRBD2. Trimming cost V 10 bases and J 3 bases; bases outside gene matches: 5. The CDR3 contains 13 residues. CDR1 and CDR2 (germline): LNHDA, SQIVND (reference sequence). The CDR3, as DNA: TGTGCCACCGCTAGCGGGATAACAGATACGCAGTATTTT. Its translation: CATASGITDTQYF.

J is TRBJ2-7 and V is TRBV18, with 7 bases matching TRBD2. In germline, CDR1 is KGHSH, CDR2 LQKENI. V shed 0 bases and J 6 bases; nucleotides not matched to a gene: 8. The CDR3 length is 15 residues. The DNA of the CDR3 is TGTGCCAGCTCACCACCGGGAGGGTCGGGAGCCGAGCAGTACTTC. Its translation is CASSPPGGSGAEQYF. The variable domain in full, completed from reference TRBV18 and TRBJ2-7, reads NAGVMQNPRHLVRRRGQEARLRCSPMKGHSHVYWYRQLPEEGLKFMVYLQKENIIDESGMPKERFSAEFPKEGPSILRIQQVVRGDSAAYFCASSPPGGSGAEQYFGPGTRLTVT.

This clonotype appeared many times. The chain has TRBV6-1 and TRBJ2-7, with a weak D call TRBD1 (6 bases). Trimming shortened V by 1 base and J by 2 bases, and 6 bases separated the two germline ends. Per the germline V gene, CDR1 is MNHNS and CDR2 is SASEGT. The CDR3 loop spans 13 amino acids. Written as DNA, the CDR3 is TGTGCCAGCAGTGAAGGGACAGCCTACGAGCAGTACTTC. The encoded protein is CASSEGTAYEQYF.

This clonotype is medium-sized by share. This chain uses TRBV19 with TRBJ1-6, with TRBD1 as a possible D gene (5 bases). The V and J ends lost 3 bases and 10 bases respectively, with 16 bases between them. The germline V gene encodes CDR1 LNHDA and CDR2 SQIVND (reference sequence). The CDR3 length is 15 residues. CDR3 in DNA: TGTGCCAGTAGTATGCAACAGCCTGGGGGGTCACCCCTCCACTTT. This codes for CASSMQQPGGSPLHF.

Here the CDR3 reads CASSFTTSGNEQFF. The CDR3 DNA sequence: TGTGCCAGCAGCTTTACCACTAGCGGCAATGAGCAGTTCTTC. The chain couples TRBV7-9 to TRBJ2-1; 8 positions agree with TRBD2. This CDR3 contains 14 residues. The V segment lost 3 bases and the J segment 6 bases; nucleotides outside the gene matches: 4. Germline V CDR1 and CDR2: SEHNR, FQNEAQ (reference sequence).